Listed below are T cell receptor beta chains from one sample, sequenced in a study of CD8 T cells in Susac syndrome. One entry per CDR3 protein results from TCRdb running MiXCR on the immunoSEQ multiplex PCR reads. The sample yields about 200,000 distinct CDR3 sequences, 85% to 95% seen once. Sequencing was done on a sample of CD4+ T cells from PBMCs. These receptors came from a human donor in good health. Each CDR3 is given with its conserved first and last residue. D genes are given only for firm matches. Clone size is not always given. Where it is, it says once, few, many or a class for expanded clones.

J gene: TRBJ2-4; D gene: .; V gene: TRBV5-4; clone size: .; CDR3 DNA: TGTGCCAGCAGCGCAGCCGGGACAAGTAAAAACATTCAGTACTTC; CDR3 protein: CASSAAGTSKNIQYF
J gene: TRBJ1-5; D gene: .; V gene: TRBV12-3/TRBV12-4; clone size: .; CDR3 DNA: TGTGCCAGCAACGAAGCAGGGAGTGATCAGCCCCAGCATTTT; CDR3 protein: CASNEAGSDQPQHF
J gene: TRBJ2-1; D gene: .; V gene: TRBV3-1; clone size: .; CDR3 DNA: TGTGCCAGCAGCCAAGGAGGGAGACGGGATGAGCAGTTCTTC; CDR3 protein: CASSQGGRRDEQFF
J gene: TRBJ2-1; D gene: .; V gene: TRBV20-1; clone size: .; CDR3 DNA: TGCAGTGCTAGCGTGGGTTTAAAGGAGAATGAGCAGTTCTTC; CDR3 protein: CSASVGLKENEQFF
J gene: TRBJ1-2; D gene: TRBD1; V gene: TRBV12-3/TRBV12-4; clone size: .; CDR3 DNA: TGTGCCAGCAGTTTTTTCACAGGGGCTGGCTACACCTTC; CDR3 protein: CASSFFTGAGYTF
J gene: TRBJ2-3; D gene: .; V gene: TRBV12-5; clone size: .; CDR3 DNA: TGTGCTAGTGGTTTGGCCCGAGCCTCCGTCACAGATACGCAGTATTTT; CDR3 protein: CASGLARASVTDTQYF
J gene: TRBJ2-3; D gene: TRBD2; V gene: TRBV29-1; clone size: .; CDR3 DNA: TGCAGCGTGCTAGCGGGAATCGGTATAGATACGCAGTATTTT; CDR3 protein: CSVLAGIGIDTQYF
J gene: TRBJ1-5; D gene: TRBD1; V gene: TRBV12-3/TRBV12-4; clone size: .; CDR3 DNA: TGTGCCAGCAGTTTAGGGACAGGGGACGTACAGCCCCAGCATTTT; CDR3 protein: CASSLGTGDVQPQHF
J gene: TRBJ1-2; D gene: .; V gene: TRBV27; clone size: .; CDR3 DNA: TGTGCCAGCAGCTACTACACCTTC; CDR3 protein: CASSYYTF
J gene: TRBJ1-2; D gene: .; V gene: TRBV13; clone size: .; CDR3 DNA: TGTGCCAGCAGCTTAGGAAACCGGGACATCGATAACTATGGCTACACCTTC; CDR3 protein: CASSLGNRDIDNYGYTF
J gene: TRBJ2-3; D gene: .; V gene: TRBV9; clone size: .; CDR3 DNA: TGTGCCAGCAGCCTCGATAGCGGAAGAACTAGCACAGATACGCAGTATTTT; CDR3 protein: CASSLDSGRTSTDTQYF
J gene: TRBJ1-2; D gene: .; V gene: TRBV30; clone size: once; CDR3 DNA: TGTGCCTGGAGTGTATCATCTGGTGGCTACACCTTC; CDR3 protein: CAWSVSSGGYTF
J gene: TRBJ2-1; D gene: .; V gene: TRBV10-3; clone size: .; CDR3 DNA: TGTGCCATCAACACAGCCTCCTACAATGAGCAGTTCTTC; CDR3 protein: CAINTASYNEQFF
J gene: TRBJ1-2; D gene: .; V gene: TRBV12-3/TRBV12-4; clone size: few; CDR3 DNA: TGTGCCAGCACCCGTGGAGGGGCTAACTATGGCTACACCTTC; CDR3 protein: CASTRGGANYGYTF
J gene: TRBJ1-2; D gene: .; V gene: TRBV29-1; clone size: .; CDR3 DNA: TGCAGCGTTGGGGGGGCCCCAGGGCACTATGGCTACACCTTC; CDR3 protein: CSVGGAPGHYGYTF
J gene: TRBJ2-5; D gene: .; V gene: TRBV7-2; clone size: once; CDR3 DNA: TGTGCCAGCAGCCTTCATCCCCGGGAGACCCAGTACTTC; CDR3 protein: CASSLHPRETQYF
J gene: TRBJ1-1; D gene: .; V gene: TRBV4-1; clone size: .; CDR3 DNA: TGCGCCAGCAGCCAAGATCCCAAAACACAGGTCATGAACACTGAAGCTTTCTTT; CDR3 protein: CASSQDPKTQVMNTEAFF
J gene: TRBJ1-2; D gene: TRBD1; V gene: TRBV14; clone size: .; CDR3 DNA: TGTGCCAGCAGCCAAGAAAGAGGAGTCCGACAGGGGGGCTACACCTTC; CDR3 protein: CASSQERGVRQGGYTF
J gene: TRBJ1-1; D gene: .; V gene: TRBV30; clone size: once; CDR3 DNA: TGTGCCTGGAGATCTCGACAGGCCTGGATCAGCACTGAAGCTTTCTTT; CDR3 protein: CAWRSRQAWISTEAFF
J gene: TRBJ2-1; D gene: TRBD1; V gene: TRBV6-5; clone size: .; CDR3 DNA: TGTGCCAGCAACGAACAGGGGTCCTACAATGAGCAGTTCTTC; CDR3 protein: CASNEQGSYNEQFF
J gene: TRBJ1-1; D gene: TRBD1; V gene: TRBV29-1; clone size: .; CDR3 DNA: TGCAGCGCGACCGAGACAGGGGACCAAGCTTTCTTT; CDR3 protein: CSATETGDQAFF
J gene: TRBJ1-2; D gene: TRBD1; V gene: TRBV12-3/TRBV12-4; clone size: once; CDR3 DNA: TGTGCCAGCAGGATTTGGACAGGGAACAACTATGGCTACACCTTC; CDR3 protein: CASRIWTGNNYGYTF
J gene: TRBJ2-1; D gene: .; V gene: TRBV5-4; clone size: .; CDR3 DNA: TGTGCCAGCAGCTTGGAGCTAGCGAGTAATGAGCAGTTCTTC; CDR3 protein: CASSLELASNEQFF
J gene: TRBJ2-7; D gene: .; V gene: TRBV6-2/TRBV6-3; clone size: .; CDR3 DNA: TGTGCCAGCAGTTACCCCGGGGGTGCCTACGAGCAGTACTTC; CDR3 protein: CASSYPGGAYEQYF
J gene: TRBJ2-7; D gene: TRBD1; V gene: TRBV12-3/TRBV12-4; clone size: .; CDR3 DNA: TGTGCCAGCAATACAGGGGGCGCGGAAGGCGAGCAGTACTTC; CDR3 protein: CASNTGGAEGEQYF
J gene: TRBJ2-2; D gene: .; V gene: TRBV9; clone size: .; CDR3 DNA: TGTGCCAGCAGCGTAGTGGAGAACACCGGGGAGCTGTTTTTT; CDR3 protein: CASSVVENTGELFF
J gene: TRBJ1-1; D gene: TRBD1; V gene: TRBV29-1; clone size: .; CDR3 DNA: TGCAGCGGTGGGACAGGGGACAACACTGAAGCTTTCTTT; CDR3 protein: CSGGTGDNTEAFF
J gene: TRBJ2-1; D gene: .; V gene: TRBV30; clone size: .; CDR3 DNA: TGTGCCTGGAGTGGTACAGCGTACAATGAGCAGTTCTTC; CDR3 protein: CAWSGTAYNEQFF
J gene: TRBJ2-1; D gene: .; V gene: TRBV29-1; clone size: once; CDR3 DNA: TGCAGCGTTGTATTATCCATGTACAATGAGCAGTTCTTC; CDR3 protein: CSVVLSMYNEQFF
J gene: TRBJ2-1; D gene: .; V gene: TRBV11-2; clone size: .; CDR3 DNA: TGTGCCAGCAGCTTGGGGACCCCGATGGGTGAGCAGTTCTTC; CDR3 protein: CASSLGTPMGEQFF
J gene: TRBJ1-5; D gene: .; V gene: TRBV6-6; clone size: .; CDR3 DNA: TGTGCCAGCAGACAGGGTACGAGCAATCAGCCCCAGCATTTT; CDR3 protein: CASRQGTSNQPQHF
J gene: TRBJ2-6; D gene: .; V gene: TRBV12-3/TRBV12-4; clone size: .; CDR3 DNA: TGTGCCAGCAGTTTGGGCAGGGTGGCGTCTGGGGCCAACGTCCTGACTTTC; CDR3 protein: CASSLGRVASGANVLTF
J gene: TRBJ1-1; D gene: .; V gene: TRBV30; clone size: .; CDR3 DNA: TGTGCCTGGAGTGGGGGCCCGGGGGACACTGAAGCTTTCTTT; CDR3 protein: CAWSGGPGDTEAFF
J gene: TRBJ2-5; D gene: TRBD2; V gene: TRBV14; clone size: .; CDR3 DNA: TGTGCCAGCAGCCGGGGGGGTGTTTTGGAGACCCAGTACTTC; CDR3 protein: CASSRGGVLETQYF
J gene: TRBJ1-2; D gene: .; V gene: TRBV6-5; clone size: .; CDR3 DNA: TGTGCTACCGCATGGGTTTTAAGGGACTATGGCTACACCTTC; CDR3 protein: CATAWVLRDYGYTF
J gene: TRBJ1-1; D gene: .; V gene: TRBV15; clone size: .; CDR3 DNA: TGTGCCACCAGCAGAGATAGGGGCGGAGGTCTGAACACTGAAGCTTTCTTT; CDR3 protein: CATSRDRGGGLNTEAFF
J gene: TRBJ1-2; D gene: TRBD1; V gene: TRBV20-1; clone size: .; CDR3 DNA: TGCAGTGCGGAAGGGGGCAGGGGATATGGCTACACCTTC; CDR3 protein: CSAEGGRGYGYTF